Listed here is a single T cell receptor (beta chain). Its specificity is unknown. This entry belongs to a study of shared clonotypes between healthy human individuals. Broader study findings: Few donors restricted represented genetic and exposure-history diversity.

Positive CCR7 selection of CD45RO-negative cells yielded the naive CD8 cells, and terminally differentiated effector memory CD45RA+ cells were excluded. Measured with immunoSEQ multiplex PCR; TCRdb has only the in-frame clones, and not every one. The sample has roughly 2,000,000 clones; just over 90% are singletons. Germline V gives CDR1 SGHTS, CDR2 YDEGEE. The V and J ends lost 7 bases and 1 base respectively, with 12 bases between them. The CDR3 sequence is 14 residues long. This chain joins TRBV5-8 and TRBJ2-1; D is possibly TRBD1 (6 bases). The TCR comes from a man between 18 and 29 years old in good health. Some clones in this sample may be carry-over from other donors' samples. Sequencing was performed on naive CD8+ T cells from PBMCs. CDR3 sequence: CASDRIRSYNEQFF. The CDR3, as DNA: TGTGCCAGCGACAGGATACGTTCCTACAATGAGCAGTTCTTC. The whole variable domain, remainder taken from reference TRBV5-8 and TRBJ2-1, is EAGVTQSPTHLIKTRGQQATLRCSPISGHTSVYWYQQALGLGLQFLLWYDEGEERNRGNFPPRFSGRQFPNYSSELNVNALELEDSALYLCASDRIRSYNEQFFGPGTRLTVL.